These 10 T cell receptor beta chains share one sample of origin, sequenced in a study of blood T cells in healthy people across ages. Then a second PCR, running roughly 7 to 11 cycles, was carried out with a sample-barcoded 5' primer and a J-beta primer mix. Each CDR3 protein gets one entry after TCRdb re-called the 5' RACE reads with MiXCR. The data show over 700,000 distinct CDR3 sequences, 53% seen once. Sequencing was carried out using blood. These receptors all stem from a man older than 75 in good health.

This clonotype was observed a few times. The J gene is TRBJ1-1, the V gene TRBV18; D possibly corresponds to TRBD1 (6 bases). The germline V and J ends were trimmed by 5 bases and 4 bases, with 11 bases remaining between them. This CDR3 spans 13 amino acids. The V gene's germline CDR1 is KGHSH and CDR2 LQKENI. In DNA form, the CDR3 reads TGTGCCAGCTCAACCGGACAGACCACTGAAGCTTTCTTT. This codes for CASSTGQTTEAFF. The full variable domain, rest sourced from reference TRBV18 and TRBJ1-1, is NAGVMQNPRHLVRRRGQEARLRCSPMKGHSHVYWYRQLPEEGLKFMVYLQKENIIDESGMPKERFSAEFPKEGPSILRIQQVVRGDSAAYFCASSTGQTTEAFFGQGTRLTVV.

V gene TRBV12-3 or TRBV12-4 combines with J gene TRBJ2-3; D not certain. Trimming stripped 3 bases from V and 14 bases from J, with 18 bases between. The CDR3 sequence is 13 residues long. DNA for the CDR3: TGTGCCAGCAGTTTGGCAGGCTCACCAAACGCGTATTTT. Translating it yields CASSLAGSPNAYF.

CDR3 DNA: TGCAGTGCTCGACCGCAAGGCGGGGGCGGGAGATACGCGTATTTT. As protein: CSARPQGGGGRYAYF. This rearrangement joins TRBV20-1 to TRBJ2-3; the D gene is possibly TRBD2 (7 bases). V was pared by 5 bases and J by 14 bases, with 29 bases between. In germline, CDR1 is DFQATT, CDR2 SNEGSKA (reference sequence). The CDR3 loop spans 15 amino acids.

This clonotype was detected a few times. The V and J genes are TRBV20-1 and TRBJ1-2; 8 bases fit TRBD1. The germline gives CDR1 DFQATT, CDR2 SNEGSKA (reference sequence). With 1 base clipped from V and 1 base from J, the junction kept 5 bases outside the gene matches. CDR3 length: 15 residues. CDR3 amino acids: CSARGAGGVNYGYTF. The CDR3 DNA reads as TGCAGTGCTAGAGGGGCAGGGGGCGTTAACTATGGCTACACCTTC.

The chain employs TRBV7-3 and TRBJ2-1; 8 nucleotides align to TRBD2. V shed 0 bases, J shed 8 bases, and the junction held 15 bases outside the gene matches. Germline assignment: CDR1 SGHTA and CDR2 FQGTGA. This CDR3 is built from 18 residues. CDR3 sequence: CASSLTGRLGGGSHEQFF. DNA of the CDR3: TGTGCCAGCAGCTTAACGGGAAGACTTGGCGGGGGGTCCCATGAGCAGTTCTTC.

The chain is built from TRBV7-8 and TRBJ2-7; 9 positions match TRBD2. V lost 5 bases and J lost 2; bases outside the gene matches: 7. In germline, CDR1 is SGHVS, CDR2 FQNEAQ. This CDR3 has 15 amino acids. CDR3 coding DNA: TGTGCCAGCAGCCAAAGACTAGCGGACCCCTACGAGCAGTACTTC. This gives the protein CASSQRLADPYEQYF. The full variable domain, in which reference TRBV7-8 and TRBJ2-7 provide the parts outside the CDR3, is GAGVSQSPRYKVAKRGQDVALRCDPISGHVSLFWYQQALGQGPEFLTYFQNEAQLDKSGLPSDRFFAERPEGSVSTLKIQRTQQEDSAVYLCASSQRLADPYEQYFGPGTRLTVT.

This clonotype has only a few counts. The rearrangement uses TRBV6-1 and TRBJ1-2; D unresolved. Looked up from germline, CDR1 is MNHNS and CDR2 is SASEGT. Trimming took 6 bases from V and 8 from J, leaving 16 bases between them. This CDR3 has 13 amino acids. This chain's CDR3 is CASRVTATVGYTF. CDR3 sequence (DNA): TGTGCCAGCAGGGTTACAGCGACGGTCGGCTACACCTTC.

This clonotype was observed a few times. V usage is TRBV3-1 and J usage is TRBJ2-3; 7 bases fit TRBD2. V lost 4 bases to trimming and J lost 14 bases; unmatched junction nucleotides: 15. CDR3 size: 14 residues. The germline V gene encodes CDR1 LGHDT and CDR2 YNNKEL (reference sequence). The chain's CDR3 is CASSRDYAIQDAYF. The DNA for the CDR3 is TGTGCCAGCAGCCGGGACTATGCAATCCAGGACGCGTATTTT.

V and J are TRBV11-2 and TRBJ1-4; TRBD1 might be the D (6 bases). CDR1 and CDR2 (germline): SGHAT, FQNNGV. CDR3 size: 14 residues. The V and J ends lost 1 base and 6 bases respectively, with 9 bases between them. The DNA for the CDR3 is TGTGCCAGCAGCTTAGGCAGGGGAGATGAAAAACTGTTTTTT. This translates into CASSLGRGDEKLFF.

The rearrangement uses TRBV6-1 and TRBJ1-2; 8 bases agree with TRBD1. The V segment lost 5 bases and the J segment 3 bases; nucleotides outside the gene matches: 5. The germline V gene has CDR1 MNHNS and CDR2 SASEGT. This CDR3 has 14 amino acids. CDR3 residues: CASSSGQVYYGYTF. CDR3 nucleotides: TGTGCCAGCAGTTCGGGACAGGTTTACTATGGCTACACCTTC.